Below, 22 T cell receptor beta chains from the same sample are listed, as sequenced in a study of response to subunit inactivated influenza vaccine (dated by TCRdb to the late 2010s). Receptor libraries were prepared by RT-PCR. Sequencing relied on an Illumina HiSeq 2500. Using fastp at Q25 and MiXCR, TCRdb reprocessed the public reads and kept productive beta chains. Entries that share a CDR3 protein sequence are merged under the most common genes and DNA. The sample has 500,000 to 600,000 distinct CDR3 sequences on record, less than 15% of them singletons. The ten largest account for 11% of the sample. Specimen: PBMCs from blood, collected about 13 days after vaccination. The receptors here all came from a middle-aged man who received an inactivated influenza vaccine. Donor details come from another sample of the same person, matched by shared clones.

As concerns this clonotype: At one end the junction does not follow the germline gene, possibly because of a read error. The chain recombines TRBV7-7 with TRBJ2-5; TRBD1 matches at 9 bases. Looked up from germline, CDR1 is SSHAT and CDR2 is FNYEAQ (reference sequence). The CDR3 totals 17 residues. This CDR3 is CASSFPPATGGQETQYF. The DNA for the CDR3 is TGTGCTAGCAGCTTCCCTCCCGCGACAGGGGGGCAAGAGACCCAGTACTTC. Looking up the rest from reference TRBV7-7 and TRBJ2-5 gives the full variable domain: GAGVSQSPRYKVTKRGQDVTLRCDPISSHATLYWYQQALGQGPEFLTYFNYEAQPDKSGLPSDRFSAERPEGSISTLTIQRTEQRDSAMYRCASSFPPATGGQETQYFGPGTRLLVL.

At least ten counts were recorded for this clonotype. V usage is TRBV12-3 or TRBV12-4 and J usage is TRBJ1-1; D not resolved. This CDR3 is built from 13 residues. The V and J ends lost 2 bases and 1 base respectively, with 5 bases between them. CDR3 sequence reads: CASSLPANTEAFF. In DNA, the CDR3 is TGTGCCAGCAGTTTACCAGCGAACACTGAAGCTTTCTTT.

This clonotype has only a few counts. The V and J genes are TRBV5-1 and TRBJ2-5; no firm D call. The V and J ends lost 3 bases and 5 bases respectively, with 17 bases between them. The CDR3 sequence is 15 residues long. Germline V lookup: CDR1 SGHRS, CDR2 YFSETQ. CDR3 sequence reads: CASSSVAGMDETQYF. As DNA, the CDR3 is TGCGCCAGCAGCTCAGTGGCCGGCATGGACGAGACCCAGTACTTC.

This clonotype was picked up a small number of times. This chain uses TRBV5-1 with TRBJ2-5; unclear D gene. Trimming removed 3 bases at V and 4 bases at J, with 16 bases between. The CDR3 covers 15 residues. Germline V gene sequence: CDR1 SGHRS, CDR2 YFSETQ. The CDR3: CASSSRSPARETQYF. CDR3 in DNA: TGCGCCAGCAGCTCCCGCAGTCCGGCCCGAGAGACCCAGTACTTC.

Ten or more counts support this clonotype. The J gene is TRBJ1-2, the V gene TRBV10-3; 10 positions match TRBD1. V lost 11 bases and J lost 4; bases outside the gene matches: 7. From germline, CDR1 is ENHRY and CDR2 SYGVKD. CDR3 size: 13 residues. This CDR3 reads CASGQGPLYGYTF. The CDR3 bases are TGTGCCTCGGGACAGGGGCCTCTCTATGGCTACACCTTC.

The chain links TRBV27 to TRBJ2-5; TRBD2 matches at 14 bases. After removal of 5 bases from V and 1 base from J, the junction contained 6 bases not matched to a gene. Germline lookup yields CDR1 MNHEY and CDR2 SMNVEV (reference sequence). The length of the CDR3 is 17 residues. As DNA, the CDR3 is TGTGCCAGCAGTAACCGGACTAGCGGGGGGTTCCAAGAGACCCAGTACTTC. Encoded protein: CASSNRTSGGFQETQYF.

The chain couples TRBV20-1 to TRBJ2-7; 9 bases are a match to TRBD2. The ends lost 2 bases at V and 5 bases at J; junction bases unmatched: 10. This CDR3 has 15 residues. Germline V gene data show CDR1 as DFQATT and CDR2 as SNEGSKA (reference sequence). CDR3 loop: CSARRLGREGHEQYF. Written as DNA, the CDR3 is TGCAGTGCTAGACGGCTCGGGCGGGAGGGCCACGAGCAGTACTTC.

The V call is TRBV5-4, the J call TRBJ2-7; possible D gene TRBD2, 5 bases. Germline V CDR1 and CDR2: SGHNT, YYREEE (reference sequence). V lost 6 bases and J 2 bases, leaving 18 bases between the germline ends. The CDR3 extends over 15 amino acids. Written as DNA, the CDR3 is TGTGCCAGCATCTCTTCGCGGAGGTCCCCCTACGAGCAGTACTTC. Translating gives CASISSRRSPYEQYF.

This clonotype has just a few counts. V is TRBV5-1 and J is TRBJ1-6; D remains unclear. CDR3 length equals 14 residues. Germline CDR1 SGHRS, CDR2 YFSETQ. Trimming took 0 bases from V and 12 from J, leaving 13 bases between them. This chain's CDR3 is CASSLGGFNEPLHF. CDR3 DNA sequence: TGCGCCAGCAGCTTGGGTGGGTTCAACGAACCCCTCCACTTT.

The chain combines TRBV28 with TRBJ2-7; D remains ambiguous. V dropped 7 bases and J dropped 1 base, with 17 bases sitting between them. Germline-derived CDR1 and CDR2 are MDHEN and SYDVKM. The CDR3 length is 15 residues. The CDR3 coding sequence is TGTGCCAGCACCCTCACTTCGGTCGGGTCCTACGAGCAGTACTTC. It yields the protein CASTLTSVGSYEQYF.

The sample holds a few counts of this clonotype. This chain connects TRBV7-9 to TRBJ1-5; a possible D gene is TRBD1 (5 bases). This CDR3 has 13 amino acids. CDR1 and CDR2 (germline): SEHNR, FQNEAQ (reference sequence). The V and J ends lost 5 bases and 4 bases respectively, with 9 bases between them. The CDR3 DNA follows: TGTGCCAGCAGCCAAAACAGGAATCAGCCCCAGCATTTT. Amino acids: CASSQNRNQPQHF. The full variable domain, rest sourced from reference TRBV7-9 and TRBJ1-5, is DTGVSQNPRHKITKRGQNVTFRCDPISEHNRLYWYRQTLGQGPEFLTYFQNEAQLEKSRLLSDRFSAERPKGSFSTLEIQRTEQGDSAMYLCASSQNRNQPQHFGDGTRLSIL.

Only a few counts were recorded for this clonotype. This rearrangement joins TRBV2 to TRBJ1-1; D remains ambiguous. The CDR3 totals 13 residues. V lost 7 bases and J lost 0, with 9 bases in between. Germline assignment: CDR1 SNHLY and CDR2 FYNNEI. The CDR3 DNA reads TGTGCCAGCATTGCCAATGTGAACACTGAAGCTTTCTTT. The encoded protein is CASIANVNTEAFF.

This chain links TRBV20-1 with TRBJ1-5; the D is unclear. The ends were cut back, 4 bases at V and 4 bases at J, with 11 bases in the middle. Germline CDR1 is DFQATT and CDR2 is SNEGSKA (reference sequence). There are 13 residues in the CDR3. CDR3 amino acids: CSAMGMMNQPQHF. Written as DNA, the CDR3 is TGCAGTGCTATGGGGATGATGAATCAGCCCCAGCATTTT.

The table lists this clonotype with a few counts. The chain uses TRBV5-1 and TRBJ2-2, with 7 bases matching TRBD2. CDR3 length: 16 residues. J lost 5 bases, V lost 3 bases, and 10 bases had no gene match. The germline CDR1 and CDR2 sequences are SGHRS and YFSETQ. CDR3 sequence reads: CASSWHASGGTGELFF. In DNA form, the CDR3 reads TGCGCCAGCAGCTGGCATGCATCGGGAGGAACCGGGGAGCTGTTTTTT.

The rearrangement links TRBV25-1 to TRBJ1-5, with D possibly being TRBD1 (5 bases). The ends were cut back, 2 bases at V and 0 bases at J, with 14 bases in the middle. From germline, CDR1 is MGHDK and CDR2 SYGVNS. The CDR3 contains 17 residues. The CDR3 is CASSEPGRGFSNQPQHF. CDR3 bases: TGTGCCAGCAGTGAACCGGGTCGGGGGTTTAGCAATCAGCCCCAGCATTTT.

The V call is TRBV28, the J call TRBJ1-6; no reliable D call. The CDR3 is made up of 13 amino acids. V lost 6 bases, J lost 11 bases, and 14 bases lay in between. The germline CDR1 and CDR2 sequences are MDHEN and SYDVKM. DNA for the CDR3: TGTGCCAGCAGACCCGAATACCAGGCACCCCTCCACTTT. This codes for CASRPEYQAPLHF.

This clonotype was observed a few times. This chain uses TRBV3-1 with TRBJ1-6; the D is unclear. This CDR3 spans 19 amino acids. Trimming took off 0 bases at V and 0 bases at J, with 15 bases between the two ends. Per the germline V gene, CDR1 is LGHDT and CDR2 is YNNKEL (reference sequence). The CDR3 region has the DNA TGTGCCAGCAGCCAAGATTTAATAAGGTCGAGCTCCTATAATTCACCCCTCCACTTT. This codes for CASSQDLIRSSSYNSPLHF.

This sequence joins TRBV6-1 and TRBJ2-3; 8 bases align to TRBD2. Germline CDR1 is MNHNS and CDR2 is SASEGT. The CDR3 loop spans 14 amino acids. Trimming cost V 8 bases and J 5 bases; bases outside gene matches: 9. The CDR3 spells CASSGVSGKDTQYF. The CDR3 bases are TGTGCCAGCTCGGGGGTTAGCGGGAAAGATACGCAGTATTTT.

CDR3 protein: CSARRQMNTEAFF. For the CDR3, the DNA is TGCAGTGCTAGGAGACAGATGAACACTGAAGCTTTCTTT. The chain uses TRBV20-1 and TRBJ1-1; possible D gene TRBD1, 5 bases. CDR1 is DFQATT and CDR2 is SNEGSKA in the germline V gene (reference sequence). This CDR3 comprises 13 residues. V was clipped by 3 bases and J by 0 bases, with 8 bases between them.

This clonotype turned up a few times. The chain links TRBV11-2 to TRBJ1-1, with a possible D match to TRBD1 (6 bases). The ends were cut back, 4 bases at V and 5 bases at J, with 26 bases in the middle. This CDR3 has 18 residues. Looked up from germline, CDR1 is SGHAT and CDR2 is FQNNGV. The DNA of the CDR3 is TGTGCCAGCAGCTCTGATGCCGGGGGCCAAACGGGGGGGACTGAAGCTTTCTTT. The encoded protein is CASSSDAGGQTGGTEAFF.

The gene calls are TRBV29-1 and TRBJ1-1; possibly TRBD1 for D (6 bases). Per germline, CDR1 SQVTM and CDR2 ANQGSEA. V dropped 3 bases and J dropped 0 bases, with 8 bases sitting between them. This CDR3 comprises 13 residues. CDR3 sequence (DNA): TGCAGCGTTGACGAGGGGGTGAACACTGAAGCTTTCTTT. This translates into CSVDEGVNTEAFF.

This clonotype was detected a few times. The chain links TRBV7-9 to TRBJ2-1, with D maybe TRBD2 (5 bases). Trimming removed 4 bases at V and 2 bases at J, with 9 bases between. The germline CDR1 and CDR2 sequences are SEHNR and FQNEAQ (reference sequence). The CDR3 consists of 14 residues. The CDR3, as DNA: TGTGCCAGCAGCTCCGACGGGACCTACAATGAGCAGTTCTTC. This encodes CASSSDGTYNEQFF.